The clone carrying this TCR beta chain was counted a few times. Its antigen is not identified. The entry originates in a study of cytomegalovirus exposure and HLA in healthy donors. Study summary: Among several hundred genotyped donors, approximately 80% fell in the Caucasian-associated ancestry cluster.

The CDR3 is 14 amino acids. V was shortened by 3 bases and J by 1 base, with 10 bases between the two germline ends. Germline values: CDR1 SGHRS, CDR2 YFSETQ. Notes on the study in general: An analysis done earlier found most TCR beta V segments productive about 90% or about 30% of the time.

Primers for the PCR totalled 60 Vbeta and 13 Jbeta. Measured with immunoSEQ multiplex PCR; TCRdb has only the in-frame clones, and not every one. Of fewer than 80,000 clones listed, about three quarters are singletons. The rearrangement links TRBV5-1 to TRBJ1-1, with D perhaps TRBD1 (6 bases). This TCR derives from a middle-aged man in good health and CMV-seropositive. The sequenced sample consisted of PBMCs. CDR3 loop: CASSWDNSNTEAFF. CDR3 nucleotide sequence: TGCGCCAGCAGCTGGGACAATTCGAACACTGAAGCTTTCTTT.